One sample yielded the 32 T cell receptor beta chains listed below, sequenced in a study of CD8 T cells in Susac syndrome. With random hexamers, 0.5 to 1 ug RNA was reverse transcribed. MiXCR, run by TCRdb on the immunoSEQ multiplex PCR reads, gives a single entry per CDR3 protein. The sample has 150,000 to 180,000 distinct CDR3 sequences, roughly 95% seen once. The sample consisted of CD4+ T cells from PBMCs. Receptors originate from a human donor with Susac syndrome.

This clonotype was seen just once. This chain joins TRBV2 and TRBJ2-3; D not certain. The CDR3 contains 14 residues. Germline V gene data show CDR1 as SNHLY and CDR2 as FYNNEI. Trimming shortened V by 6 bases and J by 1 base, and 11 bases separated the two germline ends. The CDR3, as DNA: TGTGCCAGCAGGACGGGCCTCGGCACAGATACGCAGTATTTT. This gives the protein CASRTGLGTDTQYF. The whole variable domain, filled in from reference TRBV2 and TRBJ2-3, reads EPEVTQTPSHQVTQMGQEVILRCVPISNHLYFYWYRQILGQKVEFLVSFYNNEISEKSEIFDDQFSVERPDGSNFTLKIRSTKLEDSAMYFCASRTGLGTDTQYFGPGTRLTVL.

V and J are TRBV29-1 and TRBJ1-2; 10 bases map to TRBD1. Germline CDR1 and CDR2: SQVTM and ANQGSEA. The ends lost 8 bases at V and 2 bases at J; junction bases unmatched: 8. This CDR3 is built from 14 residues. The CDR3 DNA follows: TGCAGCTGTCAACCGGGACAGGGGAACTATGGCTACACCTTC. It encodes CSCQPGQGNYGYTF. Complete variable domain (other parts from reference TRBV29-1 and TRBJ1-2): SAVISQKPSRDICQRGTSLTIQCQVDSQVTMMFWYRQQPGQSLTLIATANQGSEATYESGFVIDKFPISRPNLTFSTLTVSNMSPEDSSIYLCSCQPGQGNYGYTFGSGTRLTVV.

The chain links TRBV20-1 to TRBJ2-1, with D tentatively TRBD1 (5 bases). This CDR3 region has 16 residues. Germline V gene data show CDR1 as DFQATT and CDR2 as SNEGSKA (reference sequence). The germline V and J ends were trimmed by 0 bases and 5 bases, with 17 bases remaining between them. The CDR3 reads CSARDFRQISHNEQFF. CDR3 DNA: TGCAGTGCTAGAGATTTTCGACAGATTAGTCACAATGAGCAGTTCTTC.

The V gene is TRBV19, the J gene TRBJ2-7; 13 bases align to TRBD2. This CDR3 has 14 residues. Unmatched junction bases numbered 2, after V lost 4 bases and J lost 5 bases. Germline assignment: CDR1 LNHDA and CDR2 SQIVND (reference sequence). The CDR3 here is CASSRTSGGDEQYF. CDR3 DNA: TGTGCCAGTAGTAGGACTAGCGGGGGAGACGAGCAGTACTTC.

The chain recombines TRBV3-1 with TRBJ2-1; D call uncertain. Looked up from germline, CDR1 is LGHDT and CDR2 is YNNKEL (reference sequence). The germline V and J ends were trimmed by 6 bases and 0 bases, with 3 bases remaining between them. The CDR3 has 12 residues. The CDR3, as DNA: TGTGCCAGCAGAGGCTCCTACAATGAGCAGTTCTTC. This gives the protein CASRGSYNEQFF.

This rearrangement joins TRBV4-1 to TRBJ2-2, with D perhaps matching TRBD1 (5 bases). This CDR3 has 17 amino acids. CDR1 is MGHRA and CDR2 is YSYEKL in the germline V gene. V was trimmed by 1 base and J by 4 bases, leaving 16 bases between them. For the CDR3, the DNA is TGCGCCAGCAGCCAAGTTGATATGGGGCTAATCACCGGGGAGCTGTTTTTT. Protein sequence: CASSQVDMGLITGELFF.

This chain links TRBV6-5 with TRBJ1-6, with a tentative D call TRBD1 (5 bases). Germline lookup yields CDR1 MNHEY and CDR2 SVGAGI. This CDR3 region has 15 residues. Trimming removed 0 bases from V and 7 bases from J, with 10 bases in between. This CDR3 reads CASSYSGTGNSPLHF. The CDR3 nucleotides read TGTGCCAGCAGTTACTCCGGGACGGGGAATTCACCCCTCCACTTT.

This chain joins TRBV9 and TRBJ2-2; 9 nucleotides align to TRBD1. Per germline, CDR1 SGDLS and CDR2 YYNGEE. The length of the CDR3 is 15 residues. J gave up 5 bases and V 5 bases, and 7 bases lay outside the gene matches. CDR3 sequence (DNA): TGTGCCAGCAGTACAGGGGGCGTTGGAACCGGGGAGCTGTTTTTT. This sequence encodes CASSTGGVGTGELFF.

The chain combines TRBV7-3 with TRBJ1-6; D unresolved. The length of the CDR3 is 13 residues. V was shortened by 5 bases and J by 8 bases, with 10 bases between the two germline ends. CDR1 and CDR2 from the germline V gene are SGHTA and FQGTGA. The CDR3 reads CASSLTRDSPLHF. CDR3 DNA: TGTGCCAGCAGCCTGACCCGTGATTCACCCCTCCACTTT.

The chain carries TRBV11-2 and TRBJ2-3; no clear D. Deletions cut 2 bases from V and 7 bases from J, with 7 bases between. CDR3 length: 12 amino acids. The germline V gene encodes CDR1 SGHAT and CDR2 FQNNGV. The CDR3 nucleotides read TGTGCCAGCAGCTTACCTGGATATACGCAGTATTTT. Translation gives CASSLPGYTQYF.

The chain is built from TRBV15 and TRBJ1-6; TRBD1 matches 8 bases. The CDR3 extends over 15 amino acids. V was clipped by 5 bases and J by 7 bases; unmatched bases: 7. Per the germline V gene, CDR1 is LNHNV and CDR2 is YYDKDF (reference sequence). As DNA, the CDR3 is TGTGCCACCAGCCTCGAGACAGGGGTGAATTCACCCCTCCACTTT. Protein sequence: CATSLETGVNSPLHF. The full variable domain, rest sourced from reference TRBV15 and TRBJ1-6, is DAMVIQNPRYQVTQFGKPVTLSCSQTLNHNVMYWYQQKSSQAPKLLFHYYDKDFNNEADTPDNFQSRRPNTSFCFLDIRSPGLGDTAMYLCATSLETGVNSPLHFGNGTRLTVT.

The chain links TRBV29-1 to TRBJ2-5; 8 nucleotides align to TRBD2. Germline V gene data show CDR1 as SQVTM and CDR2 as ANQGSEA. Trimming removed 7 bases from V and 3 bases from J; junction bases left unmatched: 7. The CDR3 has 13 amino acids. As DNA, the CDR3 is TGCAGCGCCGGCCGGGGGGGGGAAGAGACCCAGTACTTC. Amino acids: CSAGRGGEETQYF.

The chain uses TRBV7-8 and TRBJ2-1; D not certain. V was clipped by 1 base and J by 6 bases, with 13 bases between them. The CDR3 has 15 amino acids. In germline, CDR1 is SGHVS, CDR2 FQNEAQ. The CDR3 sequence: CASSLEGWTSNEQFF. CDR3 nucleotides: TGTGCCAGCAGCTTAGAGGGCTGGACCTCCAATGAGCAGTTCTTC.

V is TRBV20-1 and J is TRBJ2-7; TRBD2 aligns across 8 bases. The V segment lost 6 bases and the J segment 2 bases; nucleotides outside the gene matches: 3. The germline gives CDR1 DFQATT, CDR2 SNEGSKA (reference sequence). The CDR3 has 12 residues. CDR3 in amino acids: CSATGGTYEQYF. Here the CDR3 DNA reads TGCAGTGCAACGGGGGGGACCTACGAGCAGTACTTC.

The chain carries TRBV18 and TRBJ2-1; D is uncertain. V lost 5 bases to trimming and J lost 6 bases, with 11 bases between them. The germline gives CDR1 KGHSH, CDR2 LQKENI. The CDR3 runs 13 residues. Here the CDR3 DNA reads TGTGCCAGCTCAAATCTCAATTCCAATGAGCAGTTCTTC. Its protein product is CASSNLNSNEQFF.

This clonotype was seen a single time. Here the CDR3 reads CASSYTLQGGNEQFF. CDR3 nucleotides: TGTGCCAGCAGTTACACCTTACAGGGTGGCAATGAGCAGTTCTTC. This chain joins TRBV6-5 and TRBJ2-1; D possibly corresponds to TRBD1 (6 bases). This CDR3 spans 15 amino acids. Germline V gives CDR1 MNHEY, CDR2 SVGAGI. V lost 2 bases, J lost 6 bases, and 14 bases lay in between.

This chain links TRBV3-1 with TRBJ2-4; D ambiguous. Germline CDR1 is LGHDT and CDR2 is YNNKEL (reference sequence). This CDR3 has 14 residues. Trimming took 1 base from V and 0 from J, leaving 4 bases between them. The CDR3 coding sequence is TGTGCCAGCAGCCAAGTAACAGCCAAAAACATTCAGTACTTC. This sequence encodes CASSQVTAKNIQYF.

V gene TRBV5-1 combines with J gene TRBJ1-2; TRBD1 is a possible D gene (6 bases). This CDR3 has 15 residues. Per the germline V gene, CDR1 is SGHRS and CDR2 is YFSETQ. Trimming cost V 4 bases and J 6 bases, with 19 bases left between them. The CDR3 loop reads CASSEGAGAWDGYTF. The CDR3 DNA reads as TGCGCCAGCAGCGAGGGAGCAGGGGCTTGGGATGGCTACACCTTC.

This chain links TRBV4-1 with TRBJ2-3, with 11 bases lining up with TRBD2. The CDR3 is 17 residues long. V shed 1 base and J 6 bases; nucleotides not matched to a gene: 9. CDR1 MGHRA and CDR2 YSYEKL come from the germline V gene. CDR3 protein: CASSQGISGGADDTQYF. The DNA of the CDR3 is TGCGCCAGCAGCCAAGGGATTAGCGGGGGGGCCGATGATACGCAGTATTTT.

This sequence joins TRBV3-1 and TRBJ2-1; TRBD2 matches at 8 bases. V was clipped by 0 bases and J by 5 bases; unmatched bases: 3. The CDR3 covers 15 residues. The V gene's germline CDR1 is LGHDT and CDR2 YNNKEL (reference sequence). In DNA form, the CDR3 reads TGTGCCAGCAGCCAAGACGGACTAGCCCACAATGAGCAGTTCTTC. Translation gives CASSQDGLAHNEQFF.

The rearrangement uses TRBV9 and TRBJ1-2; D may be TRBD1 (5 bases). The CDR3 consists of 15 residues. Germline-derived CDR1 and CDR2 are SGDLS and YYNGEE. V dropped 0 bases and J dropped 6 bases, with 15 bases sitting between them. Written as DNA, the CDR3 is TGTGCCAGCAGCGTAGGAGTTCAGGGAGTAAATGGCTACACCTTC. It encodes CASSVGVQGVNGYTF.

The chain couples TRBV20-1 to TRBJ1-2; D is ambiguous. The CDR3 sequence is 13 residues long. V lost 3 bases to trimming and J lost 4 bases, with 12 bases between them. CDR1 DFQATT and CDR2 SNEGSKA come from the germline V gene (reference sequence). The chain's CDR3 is CSAREGFSYGYTF. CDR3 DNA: TGCAGTGCTAGGGAGGGATTTAGCTATGGCTACACCTTC.

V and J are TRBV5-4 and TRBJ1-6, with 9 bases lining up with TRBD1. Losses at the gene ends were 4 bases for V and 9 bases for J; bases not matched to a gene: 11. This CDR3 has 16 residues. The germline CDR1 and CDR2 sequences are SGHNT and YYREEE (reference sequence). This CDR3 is CASSRPGTGTSSPLHF. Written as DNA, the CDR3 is TGTGCCAGCAGCAGACCCGGGACAGGGACCAGTTCACCCCTCCACTTT.

The DNA for the CDR3 is TGTGCCAGCAGCCCTCACCCATCGGGGAATGAGCAGTTCTTC. It translates to CASSPHPSGNEQFF. The chain uses TRBV7-3 and TRBJ2-1, with D possibly being TRBD2 (5 bases). The CDR3 sequence is 14 residues long. Trimming took off 5 bases at V and 7 bases at J, with 15 bases between the two ends. Looked up from germline, CDR1 is SGHTA and CDR2 is FQGTGA. The full variable domain, rest sourced from reference TRBV7-3 and TRBJ2-1, is GAGVSQTPSNKVTEKGKYVELRCDPISGHTALYWYRQSLGQGPEFLIYFQGTGAADDSGLPNDRFFAVRPEGSVSTLKIQRTERGDSAVYLCASSPHPSGNEQFFGPGTRLTVL.

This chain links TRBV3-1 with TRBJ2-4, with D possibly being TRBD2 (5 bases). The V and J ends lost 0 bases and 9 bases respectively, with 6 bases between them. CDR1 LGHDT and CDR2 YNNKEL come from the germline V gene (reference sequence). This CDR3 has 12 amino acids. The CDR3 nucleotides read TGTGCCAGCAGCCAAGATCGGGGCATTCAGTACTTC. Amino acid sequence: CASSQDRGIQYF.

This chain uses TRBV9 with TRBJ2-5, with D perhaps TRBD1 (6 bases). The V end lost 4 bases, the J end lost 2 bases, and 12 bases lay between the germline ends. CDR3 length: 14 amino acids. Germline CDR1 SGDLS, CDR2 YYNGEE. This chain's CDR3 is CASSPGQRQETQYF. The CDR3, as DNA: TGTGCCAGCAGCCCCGGACAGCGGCAAGAGACCCAGTACTTC.

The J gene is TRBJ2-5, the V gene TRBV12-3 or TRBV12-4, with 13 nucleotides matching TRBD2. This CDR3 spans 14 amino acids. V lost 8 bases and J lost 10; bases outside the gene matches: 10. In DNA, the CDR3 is TGTGCCAGCTCCACTAGCGGGGGGGCACGAGACCAGTACTTC. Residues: CASSTSGGARDQYF.

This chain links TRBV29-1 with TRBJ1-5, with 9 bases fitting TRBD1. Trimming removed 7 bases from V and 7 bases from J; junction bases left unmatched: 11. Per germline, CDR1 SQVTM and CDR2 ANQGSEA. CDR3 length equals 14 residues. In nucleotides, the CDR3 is TGCAGCGCCGCGGCCGGACAGGGGAGACAGCCCCAGCATTTT. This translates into CSAAAGQGRQPQHF.

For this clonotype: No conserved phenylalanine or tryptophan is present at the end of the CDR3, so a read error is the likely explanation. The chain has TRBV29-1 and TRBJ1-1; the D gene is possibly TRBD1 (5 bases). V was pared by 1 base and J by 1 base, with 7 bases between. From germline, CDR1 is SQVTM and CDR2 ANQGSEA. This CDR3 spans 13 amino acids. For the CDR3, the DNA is TGCAGCGTTGAAGTCGGGGGGAACACTGAAGCTTTCCTT. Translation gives CSVEVGGNTEAFL.

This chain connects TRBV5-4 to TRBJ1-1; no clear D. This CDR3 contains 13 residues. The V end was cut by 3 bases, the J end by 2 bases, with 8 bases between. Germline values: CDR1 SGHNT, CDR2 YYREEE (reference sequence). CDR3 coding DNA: TGTGCCAGCAGCTCACTGAATAACACTGAAGCTTTCTTT. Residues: CASSSLNNTEAFF.

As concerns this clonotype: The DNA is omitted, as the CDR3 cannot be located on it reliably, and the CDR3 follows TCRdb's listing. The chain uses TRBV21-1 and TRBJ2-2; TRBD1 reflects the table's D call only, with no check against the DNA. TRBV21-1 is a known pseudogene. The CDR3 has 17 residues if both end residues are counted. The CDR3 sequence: CASMLQGAGKTPGSCFF.

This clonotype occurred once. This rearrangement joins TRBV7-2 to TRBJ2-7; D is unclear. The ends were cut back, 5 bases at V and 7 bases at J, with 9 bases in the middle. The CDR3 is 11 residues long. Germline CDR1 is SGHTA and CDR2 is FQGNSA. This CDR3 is CASSNFREQYF. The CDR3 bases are TGTGCCAGCAGCAACTTCCGAGAGCAGTACTTC.